Detailed here is one T cell receptor (beta chain). Deletions cut 8 bases from V and 8 bases from J, with 15 bases between. This CDR3 has 12 amino acids. Germline V gives CDR1 LNHDA, CDR2 SQIVND (reference sequence). This table comes from immunoSEQ multiplex PCR, and its TCRdb copy is limited to in-frame clones, with some not included. The sample comprises about 97,000 clones, around 92% of which are singletons, and 3.1% rests with the top ten. This entry comes from a study of T cell changes during pregnancy in multiple sclerosis. The sample in question was peripheral blood, obtained in the second trimester of pregnancy. This clonotype originated in a female donor with multiple sclerosis, enrolled in a pregnancy study. This sequence joins TRBV19 and TRBJ1-2, with D possibly being TRBD1 (5 bases). The chain's CDR3 is CASGTSRGGYTF. In nucleotides, the CDR3 is TGTGCCAGTGGGACGTCCCGGGGGGGCTACACCTTC. Complete variable domain (other parts from reference TRBV19 and TRBJ1-2): DGGITQSPKYLFRKEGQNVTLSCEQNLNHDAMYWYRQDPGQGLRLIYYSQIVNDFQKGDIAEGYSVSREKKESFPLTVTSAQKNPTAFYLCASGTSRGGYTFGSGTRLTVV.